A single sample is the source of the 16 T cell receptor beta chains below, sequenced in a study of T cell repertoires in cytomegalovirus infection. TCRdb used MiXCR to reprocess the reads, holding one entry per CDR3 protein. The top ten hold about 20% of the sample, which has fewer than 250,000 distinct CDR3 sequences, approximately 22% seen once. Sequencing used CD8+ T cells from PBMCs. All receptors come from a human donor in good health (CMV status not recorded). Some clones in this sample may be carry-over from other donors' samples.

The chain employs TRBV7-9 and TRBJ1-1, with 11 bases matching TRBD1. V was clipped by 8 bases and J by 4 bases; unmatched bases: 9. Germline-derived CDR1 and CDR2 are SEHNR and FQNEAQ (reference sequence). The CDR3 length is 15 residues. The CDR3 coding sequence is TGTGCCAGCTCGCCGGACAGGGGGCTCGGCACTGAAGCTTTCTTT. It yields the protein CASSPDRGLGTEAFF.

The rearrangement joins TRBV19 to TRBJ2-1, with 8 bases matching TRBD1. V was pared by 3 bases and J by 2 bases, with 3 bases of the junction left unmatched. The CDR3 totals 15 residues. Germline V gives CDR1 LNHDA, CDR2 SQIVND (reference sequence). In DNA form, the CDR3 reads TGTGCCAGTAGTATCCAGGGGGCCACCTACAATGAGCAGTTCTTC. It codes for CASSIQGATYNEQFF.

To note about this clonotype: The germline gene is not matched at one end of the junction; a read error may be the cause. This chain uses TRBV24-1 with TRBJ2-3; maybe TRBD2 (5 bases). The CDR3 runs to 13 residues. Germline V gives CDR1 KGHDR, CDR2 SFDVKD. CDR3 amino acids: CASQDFRTETQYF. For the CDR3, the DNA is TGTGCCAGCCAGGACTTTCGCACAGAAACGCAGTATTTT.

In its sample, this clonotype was seen once. This chain connects TRBV19 to TRBJ1-1; TRBD1 might be the D (5 bases). There are 13 residues in the CDR3. In germline, CDR1 is LNHDA, CDR2 SQIVND (reference sequence). V was cut by 10 bases and J by 4 bases, with 16 bases left in between. The DNA for the CDR3 is TGTGCCACCCCTCGGGCAGGGCTCACTGAAGCTTTCTTT. Translation: CATPRAGLTEAFF.

The J gene is TRBJ2-3, the V gene TRBV28; D gene ambiguous. Germline CDR1 MDHEN, CDR2 SYDVKM. Trimming took 4 bases from V and 4 from J, leaving 6 bases between them. There are 12 residues in the CDR3. The CDR3 DNA reads as TGTGCCAGCAGTTCCCCCTCAGATACGCAGTATTTT. This translates into CASSSPSDTQYF.

V gene TRBV2 combines with J gene TRBJ1-2, with 9 bases lining up with TRBD1. This CDR3 has 17 amino acids. Trimming cost V 7 bases and J 4 bases; bases outside gene matches: 16. Germline V gives CDR1 SNHLY, CDR2 FYNNEI. The DNA for the CDR3 is TGTGCCAGCACCGAACAGGGGGCAACGATTACCGGCTATGGCTACACCTTC. Translated: CASTEQGATITGYGYTF.

This clonotype showed up many times. The chain carries TRBV12-3 or TRBV12-4 and TRBJ1-1, with D unresolved. The CDR3 totals 13 residues. With 1 base removed from V and 4 bases from J, the gap between germline ends came to 7 bases. CDR3 DNA: TGTGCCAGCAGTTTAGGGCCCGGCACTGAAGCTTTCTTT. Protein: CASSLGPGTEAFF.

The gene calls are TRBV2 and TRBJ1-4; D is uncertain. This CDR3 is built from 13 residues. CDR1 and CDR2 from the germline V gene are SNHLY and FYNNEI. V lost 4 bases to trimming and J lost 8 bases, with 11 bases between them. CDR3 DNA sequence: TGTGCCAGCAGTGGGCGGACGGGAGAAAAACTGTTTTTT. Translated: CASSGRTGEKLFF. The whole variable domain, remainder taken from reference TRBV2 and TRBJ1-4, is EPEVTQTPSHQVTQMGQEVILRCVPISNHLYFYWYRQILGQKVEFLVSFYNNEISEKSEIFDDQFSVERPDGSNFTLKIRSTKLEDSAMYFCASSGRTGEKLFFGSGTQLSVL.

This rearrangement joins TRBV27 to TRBJ1-1; D is ambiguous. CDR1 and CDR2 (germline): MNHEY, SMNVEV (reference sequence). This CDR3 spans 13 amino acids. Trimming left V 5 bases short and J 1 base short, with 8 bases between. CDR3 amino acids: CASSRAGNTEAFF. CDR3 coding DNA: TGTGCCAGCAGTCGCGCAGGGAACACTGAAGCTTTCTTT.

This clonotype came up many times. V usage is TRBV7-6 and J usage is TRBJ2-2, with 9 nucleotides matching TRBD1. This CDR3 is 15 amino acids long. Trimming cost V 5 bases and J 11 bases; bases outside gene matches: 12. CDR1 is SGHVS and CDR2 is FNYEAQ in the germline V gene. The CDR3 DNA sequence: TGTGCCAGCAGCGTACAGGGGGCGGACCTCCTAGAGCTGTTTTTT. It is translated as CASSVQGADLLELFF.

The chain is built from TRBV27 and TRBJ1-2; D call uncertain. The CDR3 runs to 15 residues. The germline V gene encodes CDR1 MNHEY and CDR2 SMNVEV (reference sequence). Trimming shortened V by 6 bases and J by 6 bases, and 20 bases separated the two germline ends. The CDR3 is CASSPVPTSVNGYTF. The CDR3 region has the DNA TGTGCCAGCAGCCCCGTCCCGACAAGTGTAAATGGCTACACCTTC.

This clonotype showed up many times. J is TRBJ1-2 and V is TRBV29-1; D gene unclear. The CDR3 has 11 residues. Trimming took 0 bases from V and 6 from J, leaving 5 bases between them. Germline V gives CDR1 SQVTM, CDR2 ANQGSEA. The CDR3 coding sequence is TGCAGCGTTGAAGATCAGCATGGCTACACCTTC. Translation: CSVEDQHGYTF.

The rearrangement joins TRBV2 to TRBJ2-5; D is unclear. CDR1 SNHLY and CDR2 FYNNEI come from the germline V gene. The CDR3 is 13 residues long. V lost 1 base and J 5 bases, leaving 8 bases between the germline ends. As DNA, the CDR3 is TGTGCCAGCAGTGAAGTGGGTATGGAGACCCAGTACTTC. Protein product: CASSEVGMETQYF.

The V gene is TRBV7-8, the J gene TRBJ2-7; D unclear. V lost 4 bases to trimming and J lost 5 bases, with 15 bases between them. The CDR3 length is 14 residues. Germline V gene sequence: CDR1 SGHVS, CDR2 FQNEAQ. DNA of the CDR3: TGTGCCAGCAGCTCCCTGGGTTTGGGTAACGAGCAGTACTTC. Protein product: CASSSLGLGNEQYF. Filled out from reference TRBV7-8 and TRBJ2-7, the complete variable domain reads GAGVSQSPRYKVAKRGQDVALRCDPISGHVSLFWYQQALGQGPEFLTYFQNEAQLDKSGLPSDRFFAERPEGSVSTLKIQRTQQEDSAVYLCASSSLGLGNEQYFGPGTRLTVT.

V usage is TRBV19 and J usage is TRBJ1-2; 7 bases map to TRBD1. The CDR3 runs 16 residues. The V segment lost 3 bases and the J segment 7 bases; nucleotides outside the gene matches: 14. Germline V lookup: CDR1 LNHDA, CDR2 SQIVND (reference sequence). The chain's CDR3 is CASSIGARGTAFGYTF. The CDR3 nucleotides are TGTGCCAGTAGTATTGGGGCCAGGGGGACTGCTTTTGGCTACACCTTC. Full variable domain (remainder filled in from reference TRBV19 and TRBJ1-2): DGGITQSPKYLFRKEGQNVTLSCEQNLNHDAMYWYRQDPGQGLRLIYYSQIVNDFQKGDIAEGYSVSREKKESFPLTVTSAQKNPTAFYLCASSIGARGTAFGYTFGSGTRLTVV.

The table lists this clonotype with a few counts. CDR3 region: CAIFGGTGQNNEQFF. DNA of the CDR3: TGTGCCATATTCGGAGGAACGGGCCAAAACAATGAGCAGTTCTTC. The V gene is TRBV10-3, the J gene TRBJ2-1, with a possible D match to TRBD2 (5 bases). Trimming took off 9 bases at V and 5 bases at J, with 20 bases between the two ends. CDR1 ENHRY and CDR2 SYGVKD come from the germline V gene. This CDR3 has 15 residues.